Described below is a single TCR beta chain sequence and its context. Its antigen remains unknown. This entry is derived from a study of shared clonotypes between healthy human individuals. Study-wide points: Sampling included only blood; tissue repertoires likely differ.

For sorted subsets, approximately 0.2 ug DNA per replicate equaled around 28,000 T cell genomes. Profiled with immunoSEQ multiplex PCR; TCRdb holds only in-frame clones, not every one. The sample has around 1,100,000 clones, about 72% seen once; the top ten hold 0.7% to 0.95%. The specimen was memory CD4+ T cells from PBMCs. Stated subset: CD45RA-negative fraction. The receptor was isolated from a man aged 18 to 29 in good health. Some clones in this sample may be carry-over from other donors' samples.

CDR3 DNA: TGTGCCAGCAGCCCGGACAGGACGCGCAGCTATGGCTACACCTTC. This translates into CASSPDRTRSYGYTF. The chain combines TRBV7-3 with TRBJ1-2, with TRBD1 identical over 7 bases. The CDR3 is 15 amino acids. Germline CDR1 SGHTA, CDR2 FQGTGA. V was pared by 5 bases and J by 4 bases, with 10 bases of the junction left unmatched. Drawing the rest from reference TRBV7-3 and TRBJ1-2, the complete variable domain is GAGVSQTPSNKVTEKGKYVELRCDPISGHTALYWYRQSLGQGPEFLIYFQGTGAADDSGLPNDRFFAVRPEGSVSTLKIQRTERGDSAVYLCASSPDRTRSYGYTFGSGTRLTVV.